This entry describes one T cell receptor beta chain. The method was immunoSEQ multiplex PCR; TCRdb's version includes in-frame clones alone and lacks a portion of them. This table has approximately 48,000 clones, more than 75% appearing once. This entry is derived from a study of T cell changes during pregnancy in multiple sclerosis. CDR1 is KGHSY and CDR2 is FQNENV in the germline V gene. This CDR3 has 16 residues. J lost 3 bases, V lost 2 bases, and 7 bases had no gene match. This sample comprised CD8+ T cells from peripheral blood mononuclear cells, obtained before pregnancy. This receptor was identified in a female donor with multiple sclerosis, enrolled in a pregnancy study. The V call is TRBV16, the J call TRBJ2-5; 9 bases fit TRBD1. CDR3 in amino acids: CASSQTLTGGKETQYF. CDR3 nucleotide sequence: TGTGCCAGCAGCCAAACCCTGACAGGGGGGAAAGAGACCCAGTACTTC.